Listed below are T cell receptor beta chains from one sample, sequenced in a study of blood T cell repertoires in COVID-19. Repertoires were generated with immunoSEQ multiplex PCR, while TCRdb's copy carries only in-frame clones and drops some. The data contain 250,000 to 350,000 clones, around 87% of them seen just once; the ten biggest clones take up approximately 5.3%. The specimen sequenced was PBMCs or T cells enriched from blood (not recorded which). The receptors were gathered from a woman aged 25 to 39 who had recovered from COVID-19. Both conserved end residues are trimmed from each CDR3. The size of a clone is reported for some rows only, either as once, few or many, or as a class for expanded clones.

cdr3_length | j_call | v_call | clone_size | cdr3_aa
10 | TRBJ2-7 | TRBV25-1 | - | ASREDSYEQY
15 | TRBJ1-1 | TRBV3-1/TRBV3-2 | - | ASSQDSGVRSNTEAF
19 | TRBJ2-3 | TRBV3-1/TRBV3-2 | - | ASSQEMLVSRGGSSTDTQY
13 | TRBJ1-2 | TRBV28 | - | ASSFIQGTAYGYT
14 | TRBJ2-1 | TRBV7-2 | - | ASTTGGGSLYNEQF
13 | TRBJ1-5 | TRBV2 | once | ASSLQGGGNQPQH
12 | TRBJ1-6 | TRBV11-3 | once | ASSASGPDSPLH
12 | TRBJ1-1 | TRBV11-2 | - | ASSWGTSGTEAF
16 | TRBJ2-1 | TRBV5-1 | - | ASSLQGFSPRGNNEQF
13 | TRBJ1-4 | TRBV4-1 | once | ASSRASPGNEKLF
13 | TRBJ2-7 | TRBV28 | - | ASGPGTGFSYEQY
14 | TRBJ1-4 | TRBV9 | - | ASSGTGSATNEKLF
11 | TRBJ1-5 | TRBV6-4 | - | ASSPGASGPQH
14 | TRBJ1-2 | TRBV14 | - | ASSGTGSPTSSGYT
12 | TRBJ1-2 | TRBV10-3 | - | AISPAGLFYGYT
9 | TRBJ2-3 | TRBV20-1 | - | SAKGQGAQY